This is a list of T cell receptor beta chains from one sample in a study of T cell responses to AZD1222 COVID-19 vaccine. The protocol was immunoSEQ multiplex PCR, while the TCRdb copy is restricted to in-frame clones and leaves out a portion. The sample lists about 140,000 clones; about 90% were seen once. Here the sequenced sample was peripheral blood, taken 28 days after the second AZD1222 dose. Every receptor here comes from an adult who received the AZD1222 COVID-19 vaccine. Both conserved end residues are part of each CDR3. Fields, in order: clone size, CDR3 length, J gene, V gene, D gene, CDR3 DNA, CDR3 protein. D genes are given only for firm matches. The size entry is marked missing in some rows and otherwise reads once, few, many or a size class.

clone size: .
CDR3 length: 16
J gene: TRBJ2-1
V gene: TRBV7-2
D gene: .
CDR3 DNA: TGTGCCAGCAGCTTAGGTTACGGAGCGGAATACAATGAGCAGTTCTTC
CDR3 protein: CASSLGYGAEYNEQFF

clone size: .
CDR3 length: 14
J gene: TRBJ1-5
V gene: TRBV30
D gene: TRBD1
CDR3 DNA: TGTGCCTGGAACAGGGGTGACGTTCGTCAGCCCCAGCATTTT
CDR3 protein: CAWNRGDVRQPQHF

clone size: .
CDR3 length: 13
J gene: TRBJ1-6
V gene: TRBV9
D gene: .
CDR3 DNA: TGTGCCAGCAGCGTAGAGTCCGGAGGTCCCCTCCACTTT
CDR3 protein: CASSVESGGPLHF

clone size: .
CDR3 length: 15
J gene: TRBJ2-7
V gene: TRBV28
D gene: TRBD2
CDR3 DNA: TGTGCCAGCAGTTTCGCGGGAGGGCCCTCCTACGAGCAGTACTTC
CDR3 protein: CASSFAGGPSYEQYF

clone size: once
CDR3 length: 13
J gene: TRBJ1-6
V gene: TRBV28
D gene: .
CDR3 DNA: TGTGCCAGCAGTTCAAGGGATAATTCACCCCTCCACTTT
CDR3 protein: CASSSRDNSPLHF

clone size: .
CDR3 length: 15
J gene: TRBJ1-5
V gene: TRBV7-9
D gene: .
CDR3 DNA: TGTGCCAGCAGCTTAGGGGGAGATAGCAATCAGCCCCAGCATTTT
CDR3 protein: CASSLGGDSNQPQHF

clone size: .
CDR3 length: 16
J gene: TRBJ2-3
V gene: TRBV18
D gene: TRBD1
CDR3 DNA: TGTGCCAGCTCTCTTGCCGGGACAGGGGTTACAGATACGCAGTATTTT
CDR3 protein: CASSLAGTGVTDTQYF

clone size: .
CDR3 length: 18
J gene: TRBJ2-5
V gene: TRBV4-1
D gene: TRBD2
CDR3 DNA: TGCGCCAGCAGCCCTAGAGGACTAGCGGGAGGGTACCAAGAGACCCAGTACTTC
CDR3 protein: CASSPRGLAGGYQETQYF

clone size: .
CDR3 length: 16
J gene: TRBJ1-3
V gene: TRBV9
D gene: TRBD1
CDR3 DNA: TGTGCCAGCAGCGCAAATACAGGGGTTGCTGGAAACACCATATATTTT
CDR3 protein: CASSANTGVAGNTIYF

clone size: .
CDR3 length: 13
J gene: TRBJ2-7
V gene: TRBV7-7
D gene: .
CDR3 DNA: TGTGCCAGCAGCCCCCGGCTTAGTAACGAGCAGTACTTC
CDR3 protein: CASSPRLSNEQYF

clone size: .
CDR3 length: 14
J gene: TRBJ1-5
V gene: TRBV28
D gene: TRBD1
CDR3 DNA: TGTGCCAGCAGCCCCGGACAGGGGGGTCAGCCCCAGCATTTT
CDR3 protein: CASSPGQGGQPQHF

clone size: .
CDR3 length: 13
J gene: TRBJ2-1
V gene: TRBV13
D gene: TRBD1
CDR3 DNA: TGTGCCAGCAGCTGGGACAGCCCCAATGAGCAGTTCTTC
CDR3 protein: CASSWDSPNEQFF

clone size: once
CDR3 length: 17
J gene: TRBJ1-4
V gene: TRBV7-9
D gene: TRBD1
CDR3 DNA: TGTGCCAGCAGCTTTTGGGGGCCAGGGGGCATAAAGGAAAAACTGTTTTTT
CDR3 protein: CASSFWGPGGIKEKLFF

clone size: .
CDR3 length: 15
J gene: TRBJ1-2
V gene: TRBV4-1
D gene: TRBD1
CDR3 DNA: TGCGCCAGCAGCCGCGAGTTAACAGGGGGCTATGGCTACACCTTC
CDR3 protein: CASSRELTGGYGYTF

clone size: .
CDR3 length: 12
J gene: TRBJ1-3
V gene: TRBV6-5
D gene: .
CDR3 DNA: TGTGCCAGCGGGAGTGCTGGAAACACCATATATTTT
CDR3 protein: CASGSAGNTIYF

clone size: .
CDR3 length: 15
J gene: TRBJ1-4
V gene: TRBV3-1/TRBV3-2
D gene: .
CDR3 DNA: TGTGCCAGCAGCCCACGGAGGGAGGTTCTCGAAAAACTGTTTTTT
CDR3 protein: CASSPRREVLEKLFF

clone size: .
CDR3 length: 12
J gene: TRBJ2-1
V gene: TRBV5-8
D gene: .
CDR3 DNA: TGTGCCAGCAGCTTGCCCCTTCGTGAGCAGTTCTTC
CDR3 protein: CASSLPLREQFF

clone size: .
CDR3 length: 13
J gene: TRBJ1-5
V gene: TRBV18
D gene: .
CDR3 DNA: TGTGCCAGCTCACCAGTGGGGGGTACGCCCCAGCATTTT
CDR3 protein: CASSPVGGTPQHF

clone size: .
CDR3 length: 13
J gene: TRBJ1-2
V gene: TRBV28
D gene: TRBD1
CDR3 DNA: TGTGCCAGCAGACGACAGGGTAACTATGGCTACACCTTC
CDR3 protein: CASRRQGNYGYTF

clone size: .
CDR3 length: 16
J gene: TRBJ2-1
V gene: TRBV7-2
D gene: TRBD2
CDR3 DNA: TGTGCCAGCAGCTCCAGAAGTAGCGGGGGCTACAATGAGCAGTTCTTC
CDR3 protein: CASSSRSSGGYNEQFF

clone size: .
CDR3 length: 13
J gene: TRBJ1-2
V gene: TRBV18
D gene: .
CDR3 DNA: TGTGCCAGCTCGCCCGACACCAACTATGGCTACACCTTC
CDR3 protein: CASSPDTNYGYTF

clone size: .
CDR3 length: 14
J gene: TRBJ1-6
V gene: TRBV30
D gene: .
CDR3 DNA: TGTGCCTGGACCGGGGCGCGTCTCGGTTCACCCCTCCACTTT
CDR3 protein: CAWTGARLGSPLHF

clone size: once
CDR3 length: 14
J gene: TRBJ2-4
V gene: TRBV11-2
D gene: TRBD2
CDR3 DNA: TGTGCCAGCAGCCCTAAAGCGGGAGGGGACATTCAGTACTTC
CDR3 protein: CASSPKAGGDIQYF

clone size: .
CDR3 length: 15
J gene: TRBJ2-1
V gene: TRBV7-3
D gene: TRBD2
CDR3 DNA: TGTGCCAGCAGCGGTAGCGGGAGGGCCTTCGATGAGCAGTTCTTC
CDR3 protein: CASSGSGRAFDEQFF

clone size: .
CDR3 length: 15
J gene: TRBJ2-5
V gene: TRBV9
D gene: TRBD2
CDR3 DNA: TGTGCCAGCAGCGGGCAACTAGCGGGAGGTGAGACCCAGTACTTC
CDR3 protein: CASSGQLAGGETQYF

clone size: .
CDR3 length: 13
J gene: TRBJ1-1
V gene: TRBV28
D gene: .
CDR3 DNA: TGTGCCAGCAGTACCCCCCGTTCCACTGAAGCTTTCTTT
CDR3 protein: CASSTPRSTEAFF

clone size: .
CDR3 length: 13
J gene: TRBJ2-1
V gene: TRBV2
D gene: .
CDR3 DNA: TGTGCCAGCAGTGAACAGAGGAACAATGAGCAGTTCTTC
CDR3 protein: CASSEQRNNEQFF

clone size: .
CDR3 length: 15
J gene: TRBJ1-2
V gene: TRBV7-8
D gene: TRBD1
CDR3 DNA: TGTGCCAGCAGCCCCAGACAGGGGATAGGGTATGGCTACACCTTC
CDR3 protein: CASSPRQGIGYGYTF

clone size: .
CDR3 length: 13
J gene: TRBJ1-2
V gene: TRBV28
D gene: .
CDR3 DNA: TGTGCCAGCAGTCGACCGGGCTCGACTGGCTACACCTTC
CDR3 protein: CASSRPGSTGYTF

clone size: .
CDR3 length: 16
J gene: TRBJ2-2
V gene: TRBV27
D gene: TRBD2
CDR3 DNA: TGTGCCAGCAGTTTGGGGACTAGCGGAAACACCGGGGAGCTGTTTTTT
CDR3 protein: CASSLGTSGNTGELFF

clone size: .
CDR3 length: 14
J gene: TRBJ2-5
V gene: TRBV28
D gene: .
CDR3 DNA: TGTGCCAGCAGTTTAGGAACAGGGTGGGAGACCCAGTACTTC
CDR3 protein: CASSLGTGWETQYF

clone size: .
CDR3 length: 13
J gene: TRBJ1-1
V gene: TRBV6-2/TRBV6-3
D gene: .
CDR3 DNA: TGTGCCAGCAGCCTCTCCCGGGCAACTGAAGCTTTCTTT
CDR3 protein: CASSLSRATEAFF

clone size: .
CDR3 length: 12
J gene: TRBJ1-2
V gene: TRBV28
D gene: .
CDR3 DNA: TGTGCCAGCGGTGGGGAAAACTATGGCTACACCTTC
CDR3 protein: CASGGENYGYTF

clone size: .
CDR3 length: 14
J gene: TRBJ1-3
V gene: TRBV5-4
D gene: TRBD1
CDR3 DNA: TGTGCCAGCTCTCGGACAGGGGATGGAAACACCATATATTTT
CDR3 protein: CASSRTGDGNTIYF

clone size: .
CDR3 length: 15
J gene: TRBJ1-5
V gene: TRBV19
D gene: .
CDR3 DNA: TGTGCCAGTAGTATCAATCGTGTGGGCAATCAGCCCCAGCATTTT
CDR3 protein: CASSINRVGNQPQHF

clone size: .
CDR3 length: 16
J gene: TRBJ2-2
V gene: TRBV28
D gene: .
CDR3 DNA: TGTGCCAGCAGTTTAAACCGGGGAAGGGGTACCGGGGAGCTGTTTTTT
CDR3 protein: CASSLNRGRGTGELFF

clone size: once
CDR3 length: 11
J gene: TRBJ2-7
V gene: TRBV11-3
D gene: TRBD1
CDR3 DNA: TGTGCCAGCAGCTTGGGACAGGGTTGGTACTTC
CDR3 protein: CASSLGQGWYF

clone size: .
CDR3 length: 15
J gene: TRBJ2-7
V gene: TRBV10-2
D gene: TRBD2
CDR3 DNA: TGCGCCAGCAGTGAGTCTGGGGGGGGCTCCTACGAGCAGTACTTC
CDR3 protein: CASSESGGGSYEQYF

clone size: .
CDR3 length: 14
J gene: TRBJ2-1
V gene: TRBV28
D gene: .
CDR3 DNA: TGTGCCAGCAGTCCTACAGGACTCTACAATGAGCAGTTCTTC
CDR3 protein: CASSPTGLYNEQFF

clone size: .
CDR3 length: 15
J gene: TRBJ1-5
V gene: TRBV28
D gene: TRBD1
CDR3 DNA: TGTGCCAGCAGTCGTACAGGGGCAGGCAATCAGCCCCAGCATTTT
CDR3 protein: CASSRTGAGNQPQHF